These T cell receptor beta chains were read from a single sample in a study of blood T cell repertoires in COVID-19. Libraries were prepared by immunoSEQ multiplex PCR; TCRdb keeps only in-frame clonotypes and omits some of them. The repertoire holds about 140,000 clones, with approximately 84% as singletons. The material sequenced was PBMCs or T cells enriched from blood (not recorded which). These receptors were obtained from a woman aged 45-65 years with acute COVID-19. The CDR3 runs from the conserved cysteine through the conserved F or W. The D gene is left open where the match is weak. Size is stated for part of the rows, as once, few or many counts, or as a class when the clone is expanded.

d_call j_call clone_size v_call cdr3_aa cdr3_nt
TRBD2 TRBJ2-3 . TRBV2 CASRILASDTQYF TGTGCCAGCAGGATACTAGCGTCAGATACGCAGTATTTT
TRBD2 TRBJ2-7 . TRBV9 CASSVGVAGIYEQYF TGTGCCAGCAGCGTAGGGGTAGCGGGAATATACGAGCAGTACTTC
. TRBJ1-3 . TRBV9 CASSPNTGKDTIYF TGTGCCAGCAGCCCTAACACAGGGAAGGACACCATATATTTT
. TRBJ1-2 . TRBV5-5 CASSLESYGYTF TGTGCCAGCAGCTTGGAGAGCTATGGCTACACCTTC
. TRBJ1-1 . TRBV6-5 CASSYNIGSIREAFF TGTGCCAGCAGTTACAATATCGGTTCGATTCGCGAAGCTTTCTTT
TRBD1 TRBJ1-2 . TRBV5-5 CASSPGTGQNYGYTF TGTGCCAGCAGCCCTGGGACAGGACAGAACTATGGCTACACCTTC
. TRBJ2-3 . TRBV28 CASSPQPTGGGTQYF TGTGCCAGCAGTCCGCAGCCCACAGGGGGGGGTACGCAGTATTTT
TRBD1 TRBJ2-5 . TRBV24-1 CATSDPGGGEQETQYF TGTGCCACCAGTGATCCAGGGGGTGGAGAACAAGAGACCCAGTACTTC
TRBD2 TRBJ2-2 . TRBV5-8 CASSLRSSGNTGELFF TGTGCCAGCAGCTTGAGGTCTAGCGGGAACACCGGGGAGCTGTTTTTT
TRBD2 TRBJ2-1 . TRBV5-8 CASSPQGLAVPYNEQFF TGTGCCAGCAGCCCCCAGGGACTAGCGGTACCATACAATGAGCAGTTCTTC
TRBD2 TRBJ2-3 . TRBV15 CATSTERTSGDTDTQYF TGTGCCACCAGCACAGAAAGGACTAGCGGGGATACAGATACGCAGTATTTT
. TRBJ1-6 . TRBV7-2 CASSPSKQGGSPLHF TGTGCCAGCAGCCCTTCCAAGCAGGGAGGATCACCCCTCCACTTT
. TRBJ2-7 . TRBV11-3 CASSSYYEQYF TGTGCCAGCAGTTCTTACTACGAGCAGTACTTC
TRBD1 TRBJ1-2 few TRBV5-1 CASSSGTGDYGYTF TGCGCCAGCAGCTCGGGGACAGGGGACTATGGCTACACCTTC
. TRBJ1-3 . TRBV5-1 CASSTGVAGNTIYF TGCGCCAGCAGCACGGGGGTGGCTGGAAACACCATATATTTT
. TRBJ2-5 . TRBV12-5 CASLIREGQETQYF TGTGCTAGCCTAATAAGAGAGGGCCAAGAGACCCAGTACTTC
. TRBJ1-3 . TRBV19 CASSTGSGNTIYF TGTGCCAGTAGTACAGGATCCGGAAACACCATATATTTT
. TRBJ2-1 . TRBV12-3/TRBV12-4 CASRNQGAVVFF TGTGCCAGCAGGAACCAGGGCGCCGTGGTGTTCTTC
. TRBJ1-2 . TRBV6-5 CASSLEQQNYGYTF TGTGCCAGCAGCTTAGAACAGCAGAACTATGGCTACACCTTC
. TRBJ2-1 . TRBV11-2 CASSFTVIYNEQFF TGTGCCAGCAGCTTTACAGTAATCTACAATGAGCAGTTCTTC
TRBD2 TRBJ2-1 . TRBV28 CASSSRLAALSYNEQFF TGTGCCAGCAGTTCGAGACTAGCGGCCCTGTCCTACAATGAGCAGTTCTTC
. TRBJ1-3 . TRBV30 CAWRGQSSSGNTIYF TGTGCCTGGAGAGGACAGTCAAGCTCTGGAAACACCATATATTTT
TRBD2 TRBJ2-1 . TRBV14 CASSVVAVPGGGRGEQFF TGTGCCAGCAGCGTCGTTGCGGTTCCCGGGGGAGGGCGAGGTGAGCAGTTCTTC
TRBD2 TRBJ2-7 . TRBV19 CASSRASGTTSLEQYF TGTGCCAGTAGCCGGGCCAGCGGGACCACCTCTCTAGAGCAGTACTTC
. TRBJ2-3 . TRBV6-1 CASSEQPSADTQYF TGTGCCAGCAGTGAACAACCGAGTGCAGATACGCAGTATTTT
TRBD1 TRBJ2-1 . TRBV2 CASRGTALNEQFF TGTGCCAGCAGGGGGACAGCCCTTAATGAGCAGTTCTTC
TRBD1 TRBJ2-6 . TRBV4-3 CASSQGQGSGANVLTF TGCGCCAGCAGCCAAGGACAGGGGTCTGGGGCCAACGTCCTGACTTTC
TRBD1 TRBJ1-3 . TRBV9 CASSAEGQGANTIYF TGTGCCAGCAGCGCCGAAGGACAGGGGGCAAACACCATATATTTT
TRBD1 TRBJ1-2 . TRBV9 CASSVALSGQGGYTF TGTGCCAGCAGCGTAGCTCTTTCGGGACAGGGAGGCTACACCTTC
. TRBJ1-2 . TRBV25-1 CASSEQDSLNGYTF TGTGCCAGCAGTGAACAGGACAGTCTAAATGGCTACACCTTC
TRBD1 TRBJ1-2 . TRBV7-8 CASSPDPGTGAPRYGYTF TGTGCCAGCAGCCCAGATCCCGGGACAGGGGCGCCTCGTTATGGCTACACCTTC
. TRBJ2-7 . TRBV2 CASRSLIYEQYF TGTGCCAGCAGGAGCCTAATCTACGAGCAGTACTTC
. TRBJ1-1 . TRBV19 CASTKRGQGNPEAFF TGTGCCAGTACCAAGCGGGGTCAGGGGAACCCTGAAGCTTTCTTT
TRBD1 TRBJ1-2 . TRBV6-5 CASSIYPGTGTGYTF TGTGCCAGCAGTATTTACCCCGGGACAGGGACTGGCTACACCTTC
. TRBJ1-2 . TRBV19 CASSASPTGNPSYGYTF TGTGCCAGTAGTGCCAGCCCCACAGGGAACCCCAGCTATGGCTACACCTTC
. TRBJ2-1 . TRBV5-1 CASSLAPERLLFF TGCGCCAGCAGCTTGGCCCCCGAGAGATTGCTCTTCTTC